This TCR beta chain is from a study of T cells in localized non-small cell lung cancer. Study-level findings and limits: The study found T cell clonality highest in uninvolved adjacent lung, above tumor. A median of about 54 of the top 100 tumor clones appeared in adjacent lung, which was paired and uninvolved.

Trimming took off 10 bases at V and 3 bases at J, with 16 bases between the two ends. Germline CDR1 is MNHNS and CDR2 is SASEGT. The CDR3 sequence is 14 residues long. A note on this clone: The antigen remains undetermined.

Here immunoSEQ multiplex PCR was the method, and the copy in TCRdb shows in-frame clones only, minus some. The repertoire holds tens of thousands of clones, with over 70% as singletons. This sample comprised peripheral blood, obtained before any cancer treatment. This sequence was found in a man aged 40 to 75 with stage III squamous cell lung carcinoma. The chain recombines TRBV6-1 with TRBJ1-3; unclear D gene. CDR3 loop: CATLGGLFGNTIYF. CDR3 coding DNA: TGTGCCACCCTCGGAGGGTTGTTTGGAAACACCATATATTTT.